The 3 T cell receptor beta chains below come from one sample, sequenced in a study of T cell changes during pregnancy in multiple sclerosis. TCRdb keeps only in-frame clones here, not all; method: immunoSEQ multiplex PCR. The table shows roughly 93,000 clones, with under 95% occurring only once. This material consisted of peripheral blood, taken in the first trimester of pregnancy. The source is a female donor in good health, enrolled as a control in a pregnancy study.

CDR3 protein: CASSPGTVAFF. The DNA of the CDR3 is TGTGCCAGCAGCCCGGGAACGGTGGCTTTCTTT. This chain uses TRBV7-9 with TRBJ1-1; D is uncertain. CDR1 is SEHNR, CDR2 FQNEAQ, per germline (reference sequence). This CDR3 has 11 amino acids. Trimming removed 5 bases from V and 11 bases from J, with 12 bases in between. The entire variable domain, with the rest obtained from reference TRBV7-9 and TRBJ1-1, is as follows: DTGVSQNPRHKITKRGQNVTFRCDPISEHNRLYWYRQTLGQGPEFLTYFQNEAQLEKSRLLSDRFSAERPKGSFSTLEIQRTEQGDSAMYLCASSPGTVAFFGQGTRLTVV.

CDR3 sequence reads: CASSKGGSHNEQFF. The CDR3 DNA reads as TGTGCCAGCAGTAAAGGGGGCAGCCACAATGAGCAGTTCTTC. The V and J genes are TRBV11-3 and TRBJ2-1, with 7 bases lining up with TRBD1. V shed 6 bases and J 5 bases; nucleotides not matched to a gene: 7. The germline V gene encodes CDR1 SGHNT and CDR2 YENEEA. The CDR3 extends over 14 amino acids.

The chain carries TRBV4-3 and TRBJ1-1; D not resolved. The CDR3 is 16 residues long. Trimming shortened V by 0 bases and J by 4 bases, and 15 bases separated the two germline ends. Germline V gene lookup returns CDR1 LGHNA and CDR2 YSLEER. The CDR3 sequence: CASSQDPGGGATEAFF. CDR3 in DNA: TGCGCCAGCAGCCAAGATCCGGGTGGAGGAGCCACTGAAGCTTTCTTT.